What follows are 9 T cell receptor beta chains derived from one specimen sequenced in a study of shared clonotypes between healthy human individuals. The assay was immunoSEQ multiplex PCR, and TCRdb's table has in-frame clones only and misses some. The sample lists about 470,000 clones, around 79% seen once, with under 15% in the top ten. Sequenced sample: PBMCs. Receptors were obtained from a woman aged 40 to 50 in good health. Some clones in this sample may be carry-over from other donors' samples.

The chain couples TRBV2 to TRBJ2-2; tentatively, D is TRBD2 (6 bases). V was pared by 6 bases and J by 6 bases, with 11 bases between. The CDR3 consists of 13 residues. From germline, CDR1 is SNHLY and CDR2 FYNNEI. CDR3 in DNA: TGTGCCAGCAGGCCGACTAGGGCCGGGGAGCTGTTTTTT. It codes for CASRPTRAGELFF.

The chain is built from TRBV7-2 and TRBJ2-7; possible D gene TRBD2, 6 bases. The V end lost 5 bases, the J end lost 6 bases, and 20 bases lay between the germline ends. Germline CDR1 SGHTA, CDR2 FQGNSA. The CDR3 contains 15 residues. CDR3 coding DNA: TGTGCCAGCAGCCCGATCCCCCCCGGGCGGGGCGAGCAGTACTTC. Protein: CASSPIPPGRGEQYF.

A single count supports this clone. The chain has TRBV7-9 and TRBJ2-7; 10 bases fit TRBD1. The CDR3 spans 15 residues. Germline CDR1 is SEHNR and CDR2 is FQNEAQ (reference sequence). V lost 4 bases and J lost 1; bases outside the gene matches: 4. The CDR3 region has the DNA TGTGCCAGCAGCTCCCCGGGACAGGGGTCCTACGAGCAGTACTTC. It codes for CASSSPGQGSYEQYF.

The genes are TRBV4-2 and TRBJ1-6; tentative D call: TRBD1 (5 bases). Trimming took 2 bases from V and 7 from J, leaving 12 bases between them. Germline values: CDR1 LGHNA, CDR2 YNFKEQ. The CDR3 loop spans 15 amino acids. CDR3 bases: TGTGCCAGCAGCCAACAGGAGGGGTGGAATTCACCCCTCCACTTT. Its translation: CASSQQEGWNSPLHF.

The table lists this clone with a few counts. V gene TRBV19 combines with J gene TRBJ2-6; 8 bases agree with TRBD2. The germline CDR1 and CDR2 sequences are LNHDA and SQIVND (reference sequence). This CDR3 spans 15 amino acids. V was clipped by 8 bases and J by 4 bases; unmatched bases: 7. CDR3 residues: CASQGGGSGANVLTF. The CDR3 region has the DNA TGTGCCAGTCAGGGCGGGGGGAGCGGGGCCAACGTCCTGACTTTC.

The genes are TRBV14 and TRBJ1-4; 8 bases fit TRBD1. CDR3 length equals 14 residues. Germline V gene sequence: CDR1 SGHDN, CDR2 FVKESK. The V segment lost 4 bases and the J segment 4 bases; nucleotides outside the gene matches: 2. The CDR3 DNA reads TGTGCCAGCAGCCGTGGACAGGGTAATGAAAAACTGTTTTTT. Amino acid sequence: CASSRGQGNEKLFF.

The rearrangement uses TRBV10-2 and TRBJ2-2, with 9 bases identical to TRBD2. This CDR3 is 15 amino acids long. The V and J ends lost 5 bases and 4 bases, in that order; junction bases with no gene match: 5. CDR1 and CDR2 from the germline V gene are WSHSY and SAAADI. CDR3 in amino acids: CASSFSGSRTGELFF. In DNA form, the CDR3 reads TGCGCCAGCAGTTTTAGCGGGAGTCGCACCGGGGAGCTGTTTTTT.

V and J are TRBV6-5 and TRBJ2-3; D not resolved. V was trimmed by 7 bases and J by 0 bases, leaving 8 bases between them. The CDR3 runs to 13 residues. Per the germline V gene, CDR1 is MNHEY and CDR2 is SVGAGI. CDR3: CASIDISTDTQYF. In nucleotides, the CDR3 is TGTGCCAGCATAGACATCAGCACAGATACGCAGTATTTT.

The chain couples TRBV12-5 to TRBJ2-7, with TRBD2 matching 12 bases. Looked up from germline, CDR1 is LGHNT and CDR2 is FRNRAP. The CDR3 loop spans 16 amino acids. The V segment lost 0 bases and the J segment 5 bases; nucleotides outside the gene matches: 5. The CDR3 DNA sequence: TGTGCTAGTGGTTTGGTAACACTAGCGGGAGGCCACGAGCAGTACTTC. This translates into CASGLVTLAGGHEQYF.